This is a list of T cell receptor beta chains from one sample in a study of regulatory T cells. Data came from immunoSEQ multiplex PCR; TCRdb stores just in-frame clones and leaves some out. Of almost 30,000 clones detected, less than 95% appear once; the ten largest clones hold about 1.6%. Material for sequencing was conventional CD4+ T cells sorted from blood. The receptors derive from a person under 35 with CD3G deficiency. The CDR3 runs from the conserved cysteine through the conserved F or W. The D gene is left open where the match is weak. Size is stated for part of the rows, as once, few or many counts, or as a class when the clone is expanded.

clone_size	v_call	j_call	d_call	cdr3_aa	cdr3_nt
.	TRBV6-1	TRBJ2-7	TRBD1	CASSAAGGRAPYEQYF	TGTGCCAGCAGTGCGGCAGGGGGCCGAGCCCCCTACGAGCAGTACTTC
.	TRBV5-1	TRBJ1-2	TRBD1	CASSGTGNEGGYTF	TGCGCCAGCAGCGGGACAGGGAACGAGGGTGGCTACACCTTC
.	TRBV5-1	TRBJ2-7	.	CASSSREYEQYF	TGCGCCAGCAGCTCCAGGGAATACGAGCAGTACTTC
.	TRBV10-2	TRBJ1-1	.	CASSPLGSNTEAFF	TGCGCCAGCTCTCCCCTCGGGTCGAACACTGAAGCTTTCTTT
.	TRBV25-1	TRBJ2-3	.	CASSPIHNQYTDTQYF	TGTGCCAGCAGTCCCATCCACAATCAGTACACAGATACGCAGTATTTT
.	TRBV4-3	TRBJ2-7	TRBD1	CASSPGWTGAYEQYF	TGCGCCAGCAGCCCAGGGTGGACAGGGGCCTACGAGCAGTACTTC
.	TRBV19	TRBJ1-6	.	CASSGARGSPLHF	TGTGCCAGTAGCGGGGCCAGGGGTTCACCCCTCCACTTT
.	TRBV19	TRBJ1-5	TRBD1	CASSSTGGNQPQHF	TGTGCCAGTAGCTCGACAGGGGGCAATCAGCCCCAGCATTTT
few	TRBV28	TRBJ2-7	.	CASSFQGYEQYF	TGTGCCAGCAGTTTTCAGGGCTACGAGCAGTACTTC
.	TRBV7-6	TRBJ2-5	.	CASSPGAGLQETQYF	TGTGCCAGCAGCCCCGGGGCGGGACTCCAAGAGACCCAGTACTTC
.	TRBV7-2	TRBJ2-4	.	CASSLASPGTGAKNIQYF	TGTGCCAGCAGCTTAGCCTCCCCGGGTACAGGCGCCAAAAACATTCAGTACTTC
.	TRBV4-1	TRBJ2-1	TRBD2	CASSLSGLAGWLRGQFF	TGCGCCAGCAGCCTTTCGGGACTAGCGGGATGGCTAAGGGGGCAGTTCTTC
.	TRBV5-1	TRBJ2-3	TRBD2	CASSYGTSGMDTQYF	TGCGCCAGCAGCTACGGGACTAGCGGGATGGATACGCAGTATTTT
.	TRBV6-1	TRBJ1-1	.	CASSPGLGTEAFF	TGTGCCAGCAGCCCAGGGCTCGGAACTGAAGCTTTCTTT
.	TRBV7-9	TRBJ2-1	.	CASSSSQGEQFF	TGTGCCAGCAGCTCCAGCCAGGGCGAGCAGTTCTTC
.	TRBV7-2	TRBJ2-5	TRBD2	CASSPRLAGGKETQYF	TGTGCCAGCAGCCCTCGACTAGCGGGGGGTAAAGAGACCCAGTACTTC
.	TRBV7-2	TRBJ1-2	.	CASSPRTGNYGYTF	TGTGCCAGCAGCCCTCGGACGGGGAACTATGGCTACACCTTC
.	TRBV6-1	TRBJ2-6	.	CASSDGQFFSGANVLTF	TGTGCCAGCAGTGATGGTCAGTTTTTCTCTGGGGCCAACGTCCTGACTTTC
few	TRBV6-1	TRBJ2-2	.	CATGVTYGELFF	TGTGCCACGGGTGTTACGTACGGGGAGCTGTTTTTT
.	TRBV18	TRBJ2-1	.	CASSPPGQGWKNEQFF	TGTGCCAGCTCACCACCCGGGCAGGGATGGAAGAATGAGCAGTTCTTC
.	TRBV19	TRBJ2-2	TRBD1	CASRSGGIGELFF	TGTGCCAGCCGCTCAGGGGGCATCGGGGAGCTGTTTTTT
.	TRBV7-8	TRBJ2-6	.	CASSLVPGANVLTF	TGTGCCAGCAGCTTAGTCCCTGGGGCCAACGTCCTGACTTTC
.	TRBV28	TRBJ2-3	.	CASSPPFWHTQYF	TGTGCCAGCAGTCCCCCCTTCTGGCATACGCAGTATTTT
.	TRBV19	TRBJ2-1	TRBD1	CASSSTGGGNEQFF	TGTGCCAGTAGTTCAACAGGGGGTGGCAATGAGCAGTTCTTC
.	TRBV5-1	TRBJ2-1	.	CASSLEGYYNEQFF	TGCGCCAGCAGCTTAGAGGGGTACTACAATGAGCAGTTCTTC
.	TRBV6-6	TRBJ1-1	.	CASSNTAGGAEAFF	TGTGCCAGCAGCAATACCGCTGGGGGGGCTGAAGCTTTCTTT
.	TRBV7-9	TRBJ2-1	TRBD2	CASSLGGSFSHEQFF	TGTGCCAGCAGCTTAGGCGGGAGCTTCTCCCATGAGCAGTTCTTC
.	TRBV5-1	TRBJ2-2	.	CASSFGTGTGELFF	TGCGCCAGCAGCTTTGGAACGGGGACCGGGGAGCTGTTTTTT
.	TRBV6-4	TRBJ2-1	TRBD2	CASSPGLAGGSPFF	TGTGCCAGCAGTCCGGGACTAGCGGGAGGTAGCCCTTTCTTC
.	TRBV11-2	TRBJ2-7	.	CASSLGDSGSYEQYF	TGTGCCAGCAGCTTAGGGGACTCGGGCTCCTACGAGCAGTACTTC
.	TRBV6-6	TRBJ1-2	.	CASSYFPGDYGYTF	TGTGCCAGCAGTTACTTCCCGGGAGACTATGGCTACACCTTC
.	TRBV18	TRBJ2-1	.	CASSPSTASEQFF	TGTGCCAGCTCACCAAGCACAGCTAGTGAGCAGTTCTTC
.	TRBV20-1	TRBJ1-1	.	CSATGNTEAFF	TGCAGTGCTACAGGGAACACTGAAGCTTTCTTT
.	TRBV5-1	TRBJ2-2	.	CASSSYNTGELFF	TGCGCCAGCAGCTCATACAACACCGGGGAGCTGTTTTTT
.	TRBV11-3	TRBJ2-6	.	CASSFGASGANVLTF	TGTGCCAGCAGTTTCGGGGCCTCTGGGGCCAACGTCCTGACTTTC
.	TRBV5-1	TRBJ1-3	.	CASSLGSAGNTIYF	TGCGCCAGCAGCTTGGGGAGTGCCGGAAACACCATATATTTT
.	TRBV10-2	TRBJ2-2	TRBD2	CASSELASGGTGELFF	TGCGCCAGCAGTGAGTTGGCTAGCGGAGGCACCGGGGAGCTGTTTTTT
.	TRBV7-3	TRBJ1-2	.	CASSSGGYGYTF	TGTGCCAGCAGCTCCGGGGGGTATGGCTACACCTTC
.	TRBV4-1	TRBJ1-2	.	CASSQTGTSGYTF	TGCGCCAGCAGCCAAACCGGGACATCTGGCTACACCTTC
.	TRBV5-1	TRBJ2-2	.	CASSLNLGAAGELFF	TGCGCCAGCAGCTTGAATCTGGGGGCGGCCGGGGAGCTGTTTTTT
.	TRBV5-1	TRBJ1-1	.	CASSRGALNTEAFF	TGCGCCAGCAGCCGGGGGGCCCTGAACACTGAAGCTTTCTTT
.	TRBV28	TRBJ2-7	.	CASKVANLREQYF	TGTGCCAGCAAGGTCGCGAACTTACGAGAGCAGTACTTC
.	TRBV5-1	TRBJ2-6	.	CASSSGVTGANVLTF	TGCGCCAGCAGCTCCGGGGTAACAGGGGCCAACGTCCTGACTTTC
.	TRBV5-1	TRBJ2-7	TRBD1	CASSPRTGGYEQYF	TGCGCCAGCAGCCCGCGGACAGGGGGGTACGAGCAGTACTTC
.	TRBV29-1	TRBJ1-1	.	CSLSPDFTEAFF	TGCAGCTTAAGTCCCGATTTTACTGAAGCTTTCTTT
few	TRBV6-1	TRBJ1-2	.	CASSGGTVYGYTF	TGTGCCAGCAGCGGCGGGACGGTCTATGGCTACACCTTC
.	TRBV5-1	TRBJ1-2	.	CASSSQGSYGYTF	TGCGCCAGCAGCTCGCAGGGGAGCTATGGCTACACCTTC
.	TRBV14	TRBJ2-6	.	CASSLGDGANALTF	TGTGCCAGCAGCCTTGGCGACGGGGCCAACGCCCTGACTTTC
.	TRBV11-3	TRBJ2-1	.	CASTHWDPLQDEQFF	TGTGCCAGCACCCACTGGGACCCCCTACAGGATGAGCAGTTCTTC
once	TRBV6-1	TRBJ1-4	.	CASSQDFINEKLFF	TGTGCCAGCAGCCAGGATTTTATTAATGAAAAACTGTTTTTT
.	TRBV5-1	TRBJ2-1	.	CASSLGTSAKYEQFF	TGCGCCAGCAGCTTAGGGACGTCGGCCAAATATGAGCAGTTCTTC
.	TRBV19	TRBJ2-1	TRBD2	CASSIAGARYNEQFF	TGTGCCAGTAGCATAGCGGGAGCGCGGTACAATGAGCAGTTCTTC
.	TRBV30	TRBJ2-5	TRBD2	CAWSALIRFLGLADQETQYF	TGTGCCTGGAGTGCCTTGATCCGCTTCTTGGGACTAGCGGATCAAGAGACCCAGTACTTC
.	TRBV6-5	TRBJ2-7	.	CASGRVPAGYEQYF	TGTGCCAGCGGTAGGGTCCCGGCGGGCTACGAGCAGTACTTC
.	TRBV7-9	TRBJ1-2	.	CASSLAGSSTHGYTF	TGTGCCAGCAGCTTAGCAGGTAGCAGTACGCATGGCTACACCTTC
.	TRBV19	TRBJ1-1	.	CASSPGRVNTEAFF	TGTGCCAGTAGTCCCGGTCGGGTGAACACTGAAGCTTTCTTT
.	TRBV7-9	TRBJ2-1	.	CASSFPGVNNEQFF	TGTGCCAGCAGCTTTCCGGGAGTAAACAATGAGCAGTTCTTC
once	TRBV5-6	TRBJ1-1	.	CASSPVMNTEAFF	TGTGCCAGCAGCCCGGTGATGAACACTGAAGCTTTCTTT
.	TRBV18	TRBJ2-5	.	CASSGGAETQYF	TGTGCCAGCTCCGGCGGGGCGGAGACCCAGTACTTC